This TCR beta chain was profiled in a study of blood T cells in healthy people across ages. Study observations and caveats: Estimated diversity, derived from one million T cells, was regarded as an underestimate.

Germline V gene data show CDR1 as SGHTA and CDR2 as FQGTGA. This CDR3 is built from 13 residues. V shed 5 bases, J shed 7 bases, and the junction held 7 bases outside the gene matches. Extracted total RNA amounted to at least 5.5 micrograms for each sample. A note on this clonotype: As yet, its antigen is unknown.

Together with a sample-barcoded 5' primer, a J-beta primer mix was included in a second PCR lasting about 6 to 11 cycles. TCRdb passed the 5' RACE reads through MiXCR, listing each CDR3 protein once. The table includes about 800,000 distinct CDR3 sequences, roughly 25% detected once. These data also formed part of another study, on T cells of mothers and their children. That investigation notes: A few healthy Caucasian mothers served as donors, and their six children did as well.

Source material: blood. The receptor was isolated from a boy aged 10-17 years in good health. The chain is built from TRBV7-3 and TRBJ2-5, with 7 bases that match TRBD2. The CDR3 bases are TGTGCCAGCAGCCCTAGCGGCCCGGGGACCCAGTACTTC. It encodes CASSPSGPGTQYF.